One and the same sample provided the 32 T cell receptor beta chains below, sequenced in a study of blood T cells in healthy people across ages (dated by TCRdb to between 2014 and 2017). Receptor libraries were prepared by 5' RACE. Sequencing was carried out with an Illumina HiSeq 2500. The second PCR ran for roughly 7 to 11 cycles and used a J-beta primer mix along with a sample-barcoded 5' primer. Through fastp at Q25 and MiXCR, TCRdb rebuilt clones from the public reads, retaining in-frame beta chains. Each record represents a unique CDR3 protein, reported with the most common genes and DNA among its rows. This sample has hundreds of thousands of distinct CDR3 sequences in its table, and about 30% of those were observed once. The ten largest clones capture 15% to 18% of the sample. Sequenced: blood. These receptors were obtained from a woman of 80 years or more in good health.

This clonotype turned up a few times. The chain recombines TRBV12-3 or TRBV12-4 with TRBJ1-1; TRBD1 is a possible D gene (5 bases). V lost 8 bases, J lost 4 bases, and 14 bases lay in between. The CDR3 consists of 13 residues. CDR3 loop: CASFKNGGTEAFF. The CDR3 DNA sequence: TGTGCCAGCTTTAAGAACGGGGGCACTGAAGCTTTCTTT.

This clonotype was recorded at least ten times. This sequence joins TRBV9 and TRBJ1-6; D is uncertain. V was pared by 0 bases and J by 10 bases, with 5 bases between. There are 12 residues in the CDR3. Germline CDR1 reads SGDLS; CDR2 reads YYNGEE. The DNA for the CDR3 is TGTGCCAGCAGCGTAGGGGCGTCACCCCTCCACTTT. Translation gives CASSVGASPLHF.

The CDR3 region has the DNA TGTGCCAGCAGCTTAGATCTCGGGGGATCTGGGGCCAACGTCCTGACTTTC. It translates to CASSLDLGGSGANVLTF. The genes are TRBV11-2 and TRBJ2-6, with a weak D call TRBD2 (6 bases). V was clipped by 0 bases and J by 1 base, with 10 bases between them. This CDR3 contains 17 residues. CDR1 and CDR2 from the germline V gene are SGHAT and FQNNGV. Full variable domain (outside the CDR3, taken from reference TRBV11-2 and TRBJ2-6): EAGVAQSPRYKIIEKRQSVAFWCNPISGHATLYWYQQILGQGPKLLIQFQNNGVVDDSQLPKDRFSAERLKGVDSTLKIQPAKLEDSAVYLCASSLDLGGSGANVLTFGAGSRLTVL.

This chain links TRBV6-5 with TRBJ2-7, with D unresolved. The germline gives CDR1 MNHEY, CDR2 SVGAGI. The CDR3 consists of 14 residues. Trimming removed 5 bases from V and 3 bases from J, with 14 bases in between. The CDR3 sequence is CASSPRPQNYEQYF. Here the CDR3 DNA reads TGTGCCAGCAGTCCAAGGCCACAAAACTACGAGCAGTACTTC.

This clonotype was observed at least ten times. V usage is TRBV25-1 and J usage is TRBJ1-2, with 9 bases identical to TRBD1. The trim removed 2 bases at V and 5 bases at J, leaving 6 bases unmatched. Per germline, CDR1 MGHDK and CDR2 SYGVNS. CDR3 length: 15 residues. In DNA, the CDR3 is TGTGCCAGCAGTGAAGGCTGGACAGGGGATTATGGCTACACCTTC. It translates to CASSEGWTGDYGYTF.

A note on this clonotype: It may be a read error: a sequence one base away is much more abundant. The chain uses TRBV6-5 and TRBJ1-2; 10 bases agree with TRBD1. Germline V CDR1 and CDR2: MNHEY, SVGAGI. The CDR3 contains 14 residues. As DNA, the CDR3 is TGTGCCAGCAGGGGGACAGGGGTTGGCTATGGCTACATCTTC. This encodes CASRGTGVGYGYIF.

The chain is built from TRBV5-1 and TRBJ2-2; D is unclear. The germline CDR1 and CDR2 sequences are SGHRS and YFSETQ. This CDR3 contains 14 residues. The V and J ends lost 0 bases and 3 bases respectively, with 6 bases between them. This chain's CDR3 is CASSLDSDTGELFF. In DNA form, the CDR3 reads TGCGCCAGCAGCTTGGACAGCGACACCGGGGAGCTGTTTTTT.

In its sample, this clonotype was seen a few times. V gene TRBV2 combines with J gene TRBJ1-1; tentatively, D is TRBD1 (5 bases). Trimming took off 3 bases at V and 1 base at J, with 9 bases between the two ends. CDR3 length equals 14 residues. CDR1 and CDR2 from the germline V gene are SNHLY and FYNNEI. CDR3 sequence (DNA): TGTGCCAGCAGTGACAGGGCCGCGAACACTGAAGCTTTCTTT. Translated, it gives CASSDRAANTEAFF.

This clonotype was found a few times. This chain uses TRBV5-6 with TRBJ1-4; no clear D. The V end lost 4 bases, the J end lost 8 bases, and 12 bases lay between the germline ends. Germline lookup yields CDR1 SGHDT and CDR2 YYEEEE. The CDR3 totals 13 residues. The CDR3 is CASSRTYREKLFF. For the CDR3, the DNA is TGTGCCAGCAGCCGGACCTATAGGGAAAAACTGTTTTTT. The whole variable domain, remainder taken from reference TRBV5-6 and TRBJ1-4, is DAGVTQSPTHLIKTRGQQVTLRCSPKSGHDTVSWYQQALGQGPQFIFQYYEEEERQRGNFPDRFSGHQFPNYSSELNVNALLLGDSALYLCASSRTYREKLFFGSGTQLSVL.

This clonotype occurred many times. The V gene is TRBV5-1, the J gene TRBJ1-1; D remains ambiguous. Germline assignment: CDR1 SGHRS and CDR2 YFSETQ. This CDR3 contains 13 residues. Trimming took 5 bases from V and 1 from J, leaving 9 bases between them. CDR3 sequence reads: CASSRLGNTEAFF. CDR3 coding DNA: TGCGCCAGCAGTCGATTAGGGAACACTGAAGCTTTCTTT.

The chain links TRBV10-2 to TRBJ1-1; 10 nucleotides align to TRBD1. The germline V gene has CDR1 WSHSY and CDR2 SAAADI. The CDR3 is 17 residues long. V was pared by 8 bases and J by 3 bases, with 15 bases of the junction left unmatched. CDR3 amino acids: CASGDRTATGGHTEAFF. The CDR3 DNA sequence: TGCGCCAGCGGAGACCGAACCGCGACAGGGGGCCACACTGAAGCTTTCTTT.

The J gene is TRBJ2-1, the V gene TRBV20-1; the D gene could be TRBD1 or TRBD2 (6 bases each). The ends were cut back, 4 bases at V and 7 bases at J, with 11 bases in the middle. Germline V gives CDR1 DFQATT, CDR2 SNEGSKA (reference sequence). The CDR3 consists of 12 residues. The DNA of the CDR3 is TGCAGTGCTATAAGGGGGGCGAATGAGCAGTTCTTC. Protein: CSAIRGANEQFF.

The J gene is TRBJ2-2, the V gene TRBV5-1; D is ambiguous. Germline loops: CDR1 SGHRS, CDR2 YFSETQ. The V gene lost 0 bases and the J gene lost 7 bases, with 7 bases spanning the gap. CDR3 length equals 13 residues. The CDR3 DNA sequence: TGCGCCAGCAGCTTGGCGGGTTACGGGGAGCTGTTTTTT. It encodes CASSLAGYGELFF.

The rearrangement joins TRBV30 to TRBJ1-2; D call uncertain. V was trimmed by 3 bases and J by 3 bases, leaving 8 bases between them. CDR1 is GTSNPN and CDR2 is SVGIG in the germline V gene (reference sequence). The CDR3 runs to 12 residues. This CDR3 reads CAWRRQDYGYTF. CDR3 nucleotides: TGTGCCTGGAGGCGTCAGGACTATGGCTACACCTTC.

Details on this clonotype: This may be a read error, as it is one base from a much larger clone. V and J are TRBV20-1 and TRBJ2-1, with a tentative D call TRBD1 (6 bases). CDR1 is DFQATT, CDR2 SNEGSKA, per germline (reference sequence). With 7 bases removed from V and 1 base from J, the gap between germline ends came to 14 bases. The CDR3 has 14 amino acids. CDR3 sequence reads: CSVRGIGSYNEQFF. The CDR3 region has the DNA TGCAGTGTTAGGGGGATAGGGTCCTACAATGAGCAGTTCTTC.

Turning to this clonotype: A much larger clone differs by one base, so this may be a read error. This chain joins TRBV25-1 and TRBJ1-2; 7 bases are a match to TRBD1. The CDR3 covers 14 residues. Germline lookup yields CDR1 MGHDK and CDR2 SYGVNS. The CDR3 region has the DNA TGTGTCAGCAGTGAAACCGGGACAGTCTATGGCTACACCTTC. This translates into CVSSETGTVYGYTF.

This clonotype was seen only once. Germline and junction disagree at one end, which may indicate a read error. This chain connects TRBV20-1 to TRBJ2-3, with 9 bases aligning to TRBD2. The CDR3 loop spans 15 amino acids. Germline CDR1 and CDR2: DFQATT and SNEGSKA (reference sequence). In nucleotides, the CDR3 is TGCAGTGCTAGACTATCCGGGACTAGCAGAGATACGCAGTATTTT. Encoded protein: CSARLSGTSRDTQYF.

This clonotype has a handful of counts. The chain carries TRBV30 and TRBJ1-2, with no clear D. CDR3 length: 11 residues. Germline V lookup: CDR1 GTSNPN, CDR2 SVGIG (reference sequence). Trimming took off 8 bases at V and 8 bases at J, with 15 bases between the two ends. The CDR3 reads CARTGRRGYTF. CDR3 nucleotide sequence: TGTGCCCGAACGGGGAGAAGAGGCTACACCTTC.

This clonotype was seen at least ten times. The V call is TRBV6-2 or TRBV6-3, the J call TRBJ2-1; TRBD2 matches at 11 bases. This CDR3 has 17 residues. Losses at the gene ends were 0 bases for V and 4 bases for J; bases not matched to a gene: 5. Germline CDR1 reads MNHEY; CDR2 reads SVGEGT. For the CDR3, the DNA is TGTGCCAGCAGTTACTCTCCTAGCGGGGGGCTATACAATGAGCAGTTCTTC. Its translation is CASSYSPSGGLYNEQFF.

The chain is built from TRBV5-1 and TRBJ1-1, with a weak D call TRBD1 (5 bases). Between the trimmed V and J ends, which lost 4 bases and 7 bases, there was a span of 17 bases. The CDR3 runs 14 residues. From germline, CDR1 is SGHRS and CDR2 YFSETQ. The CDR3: CASSSDRSKREAFF. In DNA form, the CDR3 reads TGCGCCAGCAGCAGCGACAGAAGTAAACGTGAAGCTTTCTTT.

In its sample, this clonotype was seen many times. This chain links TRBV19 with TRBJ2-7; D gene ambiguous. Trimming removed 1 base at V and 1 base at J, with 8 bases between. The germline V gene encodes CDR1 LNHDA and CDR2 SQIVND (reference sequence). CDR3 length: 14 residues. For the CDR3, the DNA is TGTGCCAGTAGTATAGGGGGAAATTCCTACGAGCAGTACTTC. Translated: CASSIGGNSYEQYF.

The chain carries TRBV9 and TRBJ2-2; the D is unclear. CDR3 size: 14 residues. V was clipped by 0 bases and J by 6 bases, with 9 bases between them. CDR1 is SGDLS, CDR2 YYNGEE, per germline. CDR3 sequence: CASSVVGGPGELFF. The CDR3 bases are TGTGCCAGCAGCGTAGTGGGTGGTCCCGGGGAGCTGTTTTTT.

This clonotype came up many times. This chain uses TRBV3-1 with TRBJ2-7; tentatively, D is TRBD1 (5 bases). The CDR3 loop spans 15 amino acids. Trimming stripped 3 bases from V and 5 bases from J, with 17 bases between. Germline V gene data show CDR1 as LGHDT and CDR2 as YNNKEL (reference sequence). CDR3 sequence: CASSQLLSGAHEQYF. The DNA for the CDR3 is TGTGCCAGCAGCCAGCTACTCTCTGGGGCACACGAGCAGTACTTC.

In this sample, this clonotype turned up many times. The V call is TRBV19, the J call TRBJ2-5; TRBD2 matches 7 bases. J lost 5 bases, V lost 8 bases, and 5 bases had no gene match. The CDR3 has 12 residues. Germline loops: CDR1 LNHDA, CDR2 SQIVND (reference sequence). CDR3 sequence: CASRLAGETQYF. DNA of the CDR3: TGTGCCAGTCGACTAGCCGGGGAGACCCAGTACTTC.

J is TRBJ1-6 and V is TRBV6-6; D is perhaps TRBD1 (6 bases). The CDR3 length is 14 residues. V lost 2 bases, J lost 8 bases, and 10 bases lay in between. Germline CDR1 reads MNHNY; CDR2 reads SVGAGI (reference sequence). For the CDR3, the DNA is TGTGCCAGCAGTTACGCGGCAGGGGATTCACCCCTCCACTTT. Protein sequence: CASSYAAGDSPLHF.

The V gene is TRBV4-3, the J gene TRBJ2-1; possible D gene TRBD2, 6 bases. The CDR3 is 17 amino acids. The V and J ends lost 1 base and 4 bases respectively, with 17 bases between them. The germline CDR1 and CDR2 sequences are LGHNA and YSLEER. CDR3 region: CASSQAVIRERYNEQFF. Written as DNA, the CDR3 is TGCGCCAGCAGCCAAGCTGTCATCCGGGAGCGGTACAATGAGCAGTTCTTC.

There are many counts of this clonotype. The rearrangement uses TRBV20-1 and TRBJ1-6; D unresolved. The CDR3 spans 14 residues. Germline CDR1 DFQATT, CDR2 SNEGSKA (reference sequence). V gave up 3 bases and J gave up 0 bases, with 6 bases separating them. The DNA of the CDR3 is TGCAGTGCTAGGCGGAGCTCCTATAATTCACCCCTCCACTTT. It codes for CSARRSSYNSPLHF.

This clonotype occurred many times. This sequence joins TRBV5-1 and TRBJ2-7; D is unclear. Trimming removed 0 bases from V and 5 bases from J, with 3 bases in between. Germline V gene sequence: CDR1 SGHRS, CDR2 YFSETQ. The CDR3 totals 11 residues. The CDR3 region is CASSLANEQYF. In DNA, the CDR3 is TGCGCCAGCAGCTTGGCGAACGAGCAGTACTTC.

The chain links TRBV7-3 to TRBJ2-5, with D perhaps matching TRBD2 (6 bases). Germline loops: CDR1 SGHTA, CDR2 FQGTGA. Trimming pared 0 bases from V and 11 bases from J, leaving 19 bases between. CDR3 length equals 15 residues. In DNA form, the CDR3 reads TGTGCCAGCAGCTTAACGGCGGGACTGCAAGGTGGGCAGTACTTC. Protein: CASSLTAGLQGGQYF.

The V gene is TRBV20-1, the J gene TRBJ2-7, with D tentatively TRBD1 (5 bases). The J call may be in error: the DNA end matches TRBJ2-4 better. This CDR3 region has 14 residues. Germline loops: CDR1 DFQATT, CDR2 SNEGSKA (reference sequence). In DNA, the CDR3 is TGCAGTGCTAGACAGGGTGGAGTGGAAAACATTCAGTACTTC. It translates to CSARQGGVENIQYF.

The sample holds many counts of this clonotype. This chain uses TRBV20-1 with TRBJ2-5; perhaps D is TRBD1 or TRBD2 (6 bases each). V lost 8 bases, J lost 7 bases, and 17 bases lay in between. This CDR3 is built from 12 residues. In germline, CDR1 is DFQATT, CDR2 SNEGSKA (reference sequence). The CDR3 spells CSFKGGSVTQYF. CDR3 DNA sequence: TGCAGTTTCAAAGGGGGGTCGGTGACCCAGTACTTC.

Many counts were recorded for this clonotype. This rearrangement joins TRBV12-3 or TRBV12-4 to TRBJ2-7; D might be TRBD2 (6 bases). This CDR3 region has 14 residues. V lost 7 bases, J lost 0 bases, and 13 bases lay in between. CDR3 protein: CASTTRESSYEQYF. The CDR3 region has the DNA TGTGCCAGCACTACCCGGGAGAGCTCCTACGAGCAGTACTTC.